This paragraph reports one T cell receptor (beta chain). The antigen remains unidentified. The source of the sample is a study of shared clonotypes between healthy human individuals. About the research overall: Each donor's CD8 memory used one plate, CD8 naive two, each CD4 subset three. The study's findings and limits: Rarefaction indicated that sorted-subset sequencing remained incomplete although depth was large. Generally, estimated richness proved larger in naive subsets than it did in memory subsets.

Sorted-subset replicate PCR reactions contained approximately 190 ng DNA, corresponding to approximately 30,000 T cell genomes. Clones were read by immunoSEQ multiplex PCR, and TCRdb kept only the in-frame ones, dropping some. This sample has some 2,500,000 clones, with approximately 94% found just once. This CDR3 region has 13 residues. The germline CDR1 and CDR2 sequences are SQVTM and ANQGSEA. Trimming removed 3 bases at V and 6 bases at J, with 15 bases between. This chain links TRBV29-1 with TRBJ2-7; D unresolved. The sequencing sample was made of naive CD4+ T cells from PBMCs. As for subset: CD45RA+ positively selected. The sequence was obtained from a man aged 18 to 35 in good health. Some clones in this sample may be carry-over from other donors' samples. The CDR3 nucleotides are TGCAGCGTTGACGGCGGCGGCAGAGTCGAGCAGTACTTC. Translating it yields CSVDGGGRVEQYF.